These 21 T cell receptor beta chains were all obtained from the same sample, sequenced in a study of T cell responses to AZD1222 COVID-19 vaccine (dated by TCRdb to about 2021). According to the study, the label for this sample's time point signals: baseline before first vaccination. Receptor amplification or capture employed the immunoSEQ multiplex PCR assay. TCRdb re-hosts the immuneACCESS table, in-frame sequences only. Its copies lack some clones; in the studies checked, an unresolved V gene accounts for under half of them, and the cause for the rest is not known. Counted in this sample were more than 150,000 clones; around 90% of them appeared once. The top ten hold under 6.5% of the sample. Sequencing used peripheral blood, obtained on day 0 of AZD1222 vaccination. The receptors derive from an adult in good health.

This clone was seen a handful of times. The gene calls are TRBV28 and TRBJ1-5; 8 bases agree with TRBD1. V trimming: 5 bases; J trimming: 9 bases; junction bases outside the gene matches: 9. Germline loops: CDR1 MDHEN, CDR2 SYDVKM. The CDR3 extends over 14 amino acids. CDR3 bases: TGTGCCAGCAGTAGAGACAGGGGCTTTCTGCCCCAGCATTTT. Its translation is CASSRDRGFLPQHF.

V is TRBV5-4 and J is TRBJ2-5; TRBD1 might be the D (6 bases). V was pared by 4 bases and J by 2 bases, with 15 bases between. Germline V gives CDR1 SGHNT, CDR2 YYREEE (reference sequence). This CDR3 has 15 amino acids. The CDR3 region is CASSIRTDRQETQYF. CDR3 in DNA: TGTGCCAGCAGCATTCGGACAGATAGACAAGAGACCCAGTACTTC.

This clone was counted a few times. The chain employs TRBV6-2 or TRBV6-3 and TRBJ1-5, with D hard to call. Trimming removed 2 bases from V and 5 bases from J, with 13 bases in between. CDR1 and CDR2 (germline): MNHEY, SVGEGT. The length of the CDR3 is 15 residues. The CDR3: CASSYRKLSYQPQHF. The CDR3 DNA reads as TGTGCCAGCAGTTACAGAAAACTAAGCTATCAGCCCCAGCATTTT.

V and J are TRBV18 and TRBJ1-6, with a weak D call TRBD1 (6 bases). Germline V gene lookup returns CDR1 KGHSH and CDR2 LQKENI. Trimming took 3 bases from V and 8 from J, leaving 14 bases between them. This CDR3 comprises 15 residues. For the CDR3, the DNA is TGTGCCAGCTCACCGCAGGGGAAAGAAGATTCACCCCTCCACTTT. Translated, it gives CASSPQGKEDSPLHF.

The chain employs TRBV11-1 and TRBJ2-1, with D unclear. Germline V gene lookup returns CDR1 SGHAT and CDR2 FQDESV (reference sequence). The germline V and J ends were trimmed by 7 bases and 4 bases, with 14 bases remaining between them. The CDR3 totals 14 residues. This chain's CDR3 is CASTTLGVYNEQFF. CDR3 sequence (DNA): TGTGCCAGCACCACCCTTGGCGTGTACAATGAGCAGTTCTTC.

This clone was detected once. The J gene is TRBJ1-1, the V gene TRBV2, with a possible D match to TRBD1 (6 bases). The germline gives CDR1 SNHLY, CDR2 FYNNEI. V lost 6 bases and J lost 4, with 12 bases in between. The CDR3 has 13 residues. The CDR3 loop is CASRERGGTEAFF. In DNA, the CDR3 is TGTGCCAGCAGAGAGAGGGGGGGCACTGAAGCTTTCTTT.

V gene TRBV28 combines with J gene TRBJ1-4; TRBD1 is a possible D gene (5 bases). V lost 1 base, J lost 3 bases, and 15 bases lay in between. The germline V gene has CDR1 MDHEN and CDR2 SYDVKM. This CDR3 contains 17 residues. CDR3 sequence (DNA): TGTGCCAGCAGTTTATCGGGGCCAGGAGTAGCTAATGAAAAACTGTTTTTT. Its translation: CASSLSGPGVANEKLFF.

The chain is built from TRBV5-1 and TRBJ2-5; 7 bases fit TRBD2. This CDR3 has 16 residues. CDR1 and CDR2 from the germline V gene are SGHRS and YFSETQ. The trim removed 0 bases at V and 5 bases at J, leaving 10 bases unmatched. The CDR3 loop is CASSLVEAGRKETQYF. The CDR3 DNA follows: TGCGCCAGCAGCTTGGTCGAAGCGGGACGGAAGGAGACCCAGTACTTC. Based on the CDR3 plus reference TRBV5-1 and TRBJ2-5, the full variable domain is KAGVTQTPRYLIKTRGQQVTLSCSPISGHRSVSWYQQTPGQGLQFLFEYFSETQRNKGNFPGRFSGRQFSNSRSEMNVSTLELGDSALYLCASSLVEAGRKETQYFGPGTRLLVL.

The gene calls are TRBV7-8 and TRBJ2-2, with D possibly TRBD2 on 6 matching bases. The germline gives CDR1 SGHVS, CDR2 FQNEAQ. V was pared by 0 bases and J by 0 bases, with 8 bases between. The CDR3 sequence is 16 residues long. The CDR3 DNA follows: TGTGCCAGCAGCTTAGCCTCGGGGGCGAACACCGGGGAGCTGTTTTTT. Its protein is CASSLASGANTGELFF. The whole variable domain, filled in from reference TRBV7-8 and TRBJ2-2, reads GAGVSQSPRYKVAKRGQDVALRCDPISGHVSLFWYQQALGQGPEFLTYFQNEAQLDKSGLPSDRFFAERPEGSVSTLKIQRTQQEDSAVYLCASSLASGANTGELFFGEGSRLTVL.

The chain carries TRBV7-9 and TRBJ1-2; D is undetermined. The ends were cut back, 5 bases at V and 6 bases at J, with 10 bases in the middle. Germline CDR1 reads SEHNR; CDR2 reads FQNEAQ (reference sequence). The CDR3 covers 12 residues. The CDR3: CASSRAADGYTF. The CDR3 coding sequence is TGTGCCAGCAGCCGCGCAGCGGATGGCTACACCTTC.

The CDR3 DNA reads TGTGCCAGCAGCCAAGATGTAGCAGGCGAACGGGCCCTCAAGACCCAGTACTTC. As protein: CASSQDVAGERALKTQYF. The chain has TRBV4-2 and TRBJ2-5; D ambiguous. The CDR3 loop spans 18 amino acids. V lost 0 bases to trimming and J lost 6 bases, with 23 bases between them. Looked up from germline, CDR1 is LGHNA and CDR2 is YNFKEQ.

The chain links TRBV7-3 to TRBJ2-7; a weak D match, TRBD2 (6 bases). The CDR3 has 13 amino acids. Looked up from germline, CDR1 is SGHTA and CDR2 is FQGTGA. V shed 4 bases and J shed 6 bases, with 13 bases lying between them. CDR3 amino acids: CASSSTGEAEQYF. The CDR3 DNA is TGTGCCAGCAGCTCAACGGGGGAGGCCGAGCAGTACTTC.

CDR3 in amino acids: CASSLVTGRRTDTQYF. As DNA, the CDR3 is TGTGCCAGCAGCTTAGTCACAGGTCGAAGGACAGATACGCAGTATTTT. The J gene is TRBJ2-3, the V gene TRBV11-1; a possible D gene is TRBD1 (5 bases). Trimming cost V 1 base and J 3 bases, with 14 bases left between them. Germline V lookup: CDR1 SGHAT, CDR2 FQDESV (reference sequence). The CDR3 is 16 amino acids.

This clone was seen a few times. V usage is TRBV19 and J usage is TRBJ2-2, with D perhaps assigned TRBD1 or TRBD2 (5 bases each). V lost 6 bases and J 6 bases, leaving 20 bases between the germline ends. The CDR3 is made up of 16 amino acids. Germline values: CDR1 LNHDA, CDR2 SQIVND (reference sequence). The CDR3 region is CASRQTPGARAGELFF. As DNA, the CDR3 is TGTGCCAGTAGACAGACCCCCGGGGCGAGGGCCGGGGAGCTGTTTTTT.

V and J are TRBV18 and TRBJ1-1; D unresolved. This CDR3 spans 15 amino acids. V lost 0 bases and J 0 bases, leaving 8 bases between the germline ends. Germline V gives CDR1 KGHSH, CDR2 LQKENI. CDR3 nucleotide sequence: TGTGCCAGCTCACCACCGTCACAGCTGAACACTGAAGCTTTCTTT. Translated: CASSPPSQLNTEAFF.

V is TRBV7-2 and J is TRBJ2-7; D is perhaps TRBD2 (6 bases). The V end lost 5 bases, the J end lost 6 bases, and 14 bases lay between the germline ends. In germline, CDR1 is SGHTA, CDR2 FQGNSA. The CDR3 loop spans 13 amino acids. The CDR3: CASSKVQGGEQYF. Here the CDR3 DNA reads TGTGCCAGCAGCAAAGTCCAGGGAGGCGAGCAGTACTTC.

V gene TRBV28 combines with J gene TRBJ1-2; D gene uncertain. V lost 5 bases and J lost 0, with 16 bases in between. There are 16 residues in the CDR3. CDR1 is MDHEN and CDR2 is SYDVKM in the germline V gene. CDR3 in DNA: TGTGCCAGCAGTATGCTCGAGGAGGTTCCTAACTATGGCTACACCTTC. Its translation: CASSMLEEVPNYGYTF.

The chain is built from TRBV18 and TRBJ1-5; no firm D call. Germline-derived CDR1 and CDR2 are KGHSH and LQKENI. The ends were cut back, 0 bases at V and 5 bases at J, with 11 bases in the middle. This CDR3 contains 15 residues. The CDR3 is CASSPPTQDYQPQHF. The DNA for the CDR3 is TGTGCCAGCTCACCACCGACCCAGGATTATCAGCCCCAGCATTTT.

CDR3 protein: CASSRDHSKLEQYF. CDR3 sequence (DNA): TGTGCCAGTAGCCGGGATCATTCGAAACTCGAGCAGTACTTC. This chain uses TRBV19 with TRBJ2-7; D may be TRBD2 (5 bases). Between the trimmed V and J ends, which lost 6 bases and 6 bases, there was a span of 18 bases. CDR3 length equals 14 residues. Looked up from germline, CDR1 is LNHDA and CDR2 is SQIVND (reference sequence).

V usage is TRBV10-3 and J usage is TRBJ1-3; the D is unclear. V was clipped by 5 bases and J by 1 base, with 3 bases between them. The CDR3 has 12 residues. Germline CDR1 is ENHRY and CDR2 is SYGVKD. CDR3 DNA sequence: TGTGCCATCAGTCGGTCTGGAAACACCATATATTTT. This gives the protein CAISRSGNTIYF.

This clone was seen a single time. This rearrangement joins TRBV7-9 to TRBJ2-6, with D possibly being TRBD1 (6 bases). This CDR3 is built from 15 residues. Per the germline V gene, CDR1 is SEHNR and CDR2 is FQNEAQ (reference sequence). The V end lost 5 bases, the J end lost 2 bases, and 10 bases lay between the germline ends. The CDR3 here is CASSETGTGANVLTF. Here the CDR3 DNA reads TGTGCCAGCAGCGAAACAGGGACTGGGGCCAACGTCCTGACTTTC.